This record concerns one T cell receptor beta chain sequence. Its antigen is as yet unknown. Trimming took off 0 bases at V and 5 bases at J, with 10 bases between the two ends. The CDR3 is made up of 14 amino acids. Germline assignment: CDR1 LGHNA and CDR2 YSLEER. Unrecorded immune exposures were likely, despite nominal health at sampling. The PCR was carried out with 60 Vbeta primers and 13 Jbeta primers. The repertoire was sequenced with immunoSEQ multiplex PCR; TCRdb's copy has only in-frame clones and lacks some. The sample includes over 110,000 clones, 80% of them seen just once. These data originate in a study of cytomegalovirus exposure and HLA in healthy donors. General study points: It emerged from a later analysis that several of the most significant clusters appeared to be linked to common viral pathogens. In vitro data verified three CMV-associated chains as specific for CMV antigens.

The sample comprised PBMCs. The chain uses TRBV4-3 and TRBJ1-1; no firm D call. The sequence came from a man aged 40-49 years in good health and CMV-seronegative. As DNA, the CDR3 is TGCGCCAGCAGCCAAGAGCGGAAAACAACTGAAGCTTTCTTT. Its protein is CASSQERKTTEAFF.